This is a list of T cell receptor beta chains from one sample in a study of blood T cell repertoires in COVID-19. Profiling relied on immunoSEQ multiplex PCR, and the TCRdb table lists in-frame clones only, not all of them. The data show roughly 160,000 clones, 74% seen once. The sequencing input was peripheral blood. The receptors come from a woman at least 80 years old with acute or convalescent COVID-19. CDR3s include the opening cysteine and the closing phenylalanine or tryptophan. D genes are given only for firm matches. Where a row states a size, it is once, few, many or the class of an expanded clone; other rows omit it.

v_call: TRBV6-5
j_call: TRBJ2-2
clone_size: .
d_call: .
cdr3_nt: TGTGCCAGCAGCTCCGGGGACGGGGAGCTGTTTTTT
cdr3_aa: CASSSGDGELFF

v_call: TRBV6-5
j_call: TRBJ2-7
clone_size: .
d_call: TRBD1
cdr3_nt: TGTGCCAGCAGCCTGGCGGGACAGGGGGCCTACGAGCAGTACTTC
cdr3_aa: CASSLAGQGAYEQYF

v_call: TRBV28
j_call: TRBJ1-2
clone_size: .
d_call: TRBD1
cdr3_nt: TGTGCCAGCAGTTCAGGGACAGGCTTGAGGAGCTACACCTTC
cdr3_aa: CASSSGTGLRSYTF

v_call: TRBV10-3
j_call: TRBJ2-7
clone_size: .
d_call: .
cdr3_nt: TGTGCCATCAGTGAACGAGGCGGCTCCTACGAGCAGTACTTC
cdr3_aa: CAISERGGSYEQYF

v_call: TRBV9
j_call: TRBJ2-2
clone_size: .
d_call: TRBD2
cdr3_nt: TGTGCCAGCAGCGTCGCTAGCGGGAGCTTCGGGGAACTGTTTTTT
cdr3_aa: CASSVASGSFGELFF

v_call: TRBV19
j_call: TRBJ2-2
clone_size: few
d_call: .
cdr3_nt: TGTGCCAGTAGTAAACCCAGATGGAACACCGGGGAGCTGTTTTTT
cdr3_aa: CASSKPRWNTGELFF

v_call: TRBV24-1
j_call: TRBJ2-2
clone_size: .
d_call: TRBD2
cdr3_nt: TGTGCCACCAGTGATTTGGCGGGGGGGTACACCGGGGAGCTGTTTTTT
cdr3_aa: CATSDLAGGYTGELFF

v_call: TRBV6-4
j_call: TRBJ1-2
clone_size: .
d_call: TRBD1
cdr3_nt: TGTGCCAGCAGTGACCAGGGACAGGGGGCGGCCTATGGCTACACCTTC
cdr3_aa: CASSDQGQGAAYGYTF

v_call: TRBV29-1
j_call: TRBJ2-5
clone_size: .
d_call: TRBD2
cdr3_nt: TGCAGCGTTGGTCTAGCGGGAGGAGGGATTGAGACCCAGTACTTC
cdr3_aa: CSVGLAGGGIETQYF

v_call: TRBV5-6
j_call: TRBJ2-3
clone_size: .
d_call: TRBD2
cdr3_nt: TGTGCCAGCAGACAGGAACGGGAGGGTGGCACAGATACGCAGTATTTT
cdr3_aa: CASRQEREGGTDTQYF

v_call: TRBV28
j_call: TRBJ2-7
clone_size: .
d_call: .
cdr3_nt: TGTGCCAGCAGTTTAGGTCAGGTTTTCGGCGAGCAGTACTTC
cdr3_aa: CASSLGQVFGEQYF

v_call: TRBV28
j_call: TRBJ2-7
clone_size: .
d_call: TRBD1
cdr3_nt: TGTGCCAGCAGCATAGGGGACAGGGACGTCTACGAGCAGTACTTC
cdr3_aa: CASSIGDRDVYEQYF

v_call: TRBV21-1
j_call: TRBJ1-6
clone_size: .
d_call: .
cdr3_nt: TGTGCCAGCAGCAAAGCGGCGACAGGGACTAATTCACCCCTCCACTTT
cdr3_aa: CASSKAATGTNSPLHF

v_call: TRBV28
j_call: TRBJ1-4
clone_size: .
d_call: .
cdr3_nt: TGTGCCAGCAGTTGGACAGCTCCTAATGAAAAACTGTTTTTT
cdr3_aa: CASSWTAPNEKLFF

v_call: TRBV30
j_call: TRBJ2-5
clone_size: .
d_call: .
cdr3_nt: TGTGCCTGGAGGGCGGTGGGAGAGACCCAGTACTTC
cdr3_aa: CAWRAVGETQYF

v_call: TRBV27
j_call: TRBJ1-3
clone_size: .
d_call: TRBD1
cdr3_nt: TGTGCCAGCAGTACAGGGGGGACTGGAAACACCATATATTTT
cdr3_aa: CASSTGGTGNTIYF

v_call: TRBV10-1
j_call: TRBJ2-3
clone_size: .
d_call: .
cdr3_nt: TGCGCCAGCGGGGACACTAGCGATAGCACAGATACGCAGTATTTT
cdr3_aa: CASGDTSDSTDTQYF

v_call: TRBV5-5
j_call: TRBJ1-4
clone_size: .
d_call: TRBD1
cdr3_nt: TGTGCCAGCAGCGGCGGACAGGGGGCCCCCTGGACAACTAATGAAAAACTGTTTTTT
cdr3_aa: CASSGGQGAPWTTNEKLFF

v_call: TRBV9
j_call: TRBJ1-3
clone_size: .
d_call: .
cdr3_nt: TGTGCCAGCAGCGTACGTGGAGAATCATACTCTGGAAACACCATATATTTT
cdr3_aa: CASSVRGESYSGNTIYF

v_call: TRBV3-1/TRBV3-2
j_call: TRBJ1-5
clone_size: few
d_call: TRBD1
cdr3_nt: TGTGCCAGCAGCCGAGGGACAGGGGTAAGCAATCAGCCCCAGCATTTT
cdr3_aa: CASSRGTGVSNQPQHF

v_call: TRBV12-3/TRBV12-4
j_call: TRBJ2-7
clone_size: .
d_call: TRBD2
cdr3_nt: TGTGCCAGCAAAGCGGGAGGGTCCTACGAGCAGTACTTC
cdr3_aa: CASKAGGSYEQYF

v_call: TRBV30
j_call: TRBJ1-1
clone_size: once
d_call: TRBD1
cdr3_nt: TGTGCCTGGACCCCGGGACAGGGTAGGACTGAAGCTTTCTTT
cdr3_aa: CAWTPGQGRTEAFF

v_call: TRBV6-5
j_call: TRBJ1-1
clone_size: once
d_call: .
cdr3_nt: TGTGCCAGCAGAACCGAAGGGGGGGATATGACTGAAGCTTTCTTT
cdr3_aa: CASRTEGGDMTEAFF

v_call: TRBV6-2/TRBV6-3
j_call: TRBJ1-4
clone_size: .
d_call: .
cdr3_nt: TGTGCCAGCAGTTACTCCCTCCTGTCAACTAATGAAAAACTGTTTTTT
cdr3_aa: CASSYSLLSTNEKLFF

v_call: TRBV4-1
j_call: TRBJ2-5
clone_size: .
d_call: .
cdr3_nt: TGCGCCAGCAGCCAAAGAGGGGGAGAGACCCAGTACTTC
cdr3_aa: CASSQRGGETQYF

v_call: TRBV6-4
j_call: TRBJ2-3
clone_size: .
d_call: TRBD1
cdr3_nt: TGTGCCAGCAGTGACTCCCCGGGACAGGGGGATACGCAGTATTTT
cdr3_aa: CASSDSPGQGDTQYF

v_call: TRBV27
j_call: TRBJ2-2
clone_size: .
d_call: .
cdr3_nt: TGTGCCAGCACCCGTATGGCGGGTAACACCGGGGAGCTGTTTTTT
cdr3_aa: CASTRMAGNTGELFF

v_call: TRBV4-1
j_call: TRBJ2-2
clone_size: .
d_call: TRBD2
cdr3_nt: TGCGCCAGCAGCCAAGCGGGAGGGAACACCGGGGAGCTGTTTTTT
cdr3_aa: CASSQAGGNTGELFF

v_call: TRBV10-3
j_call: TRBJ1-5
clone_size: .
d_call: .
cdr3_nt: TGTGCCATCAGTGGGTCCGACAGCCATAGCAATCAGCCCCAGCATTTT
cdr3_aa: CAISGSDSHSNQPQHF

v_call: TRBV30
j_call: TRBJ2-7
clone_size: .
d_call: .
cdr3_nt: TGTGCCTGGGGACTGTCCTACGAGCAGTACTTC
cdr3_aa: CAWGLSYEQYF

v_call: TRBV18
j_call: TRBJ2-1
clone_size: .
d_call: .
cdr3_nt: TGTGCCAGCTCACCAATTGCCGGGTTTGGCCACAATGAGCAGTTCTTC
cdr3_aa: CASSPIAGFGHNEQFF

v_call: TRBV2
j_call: TRBJ2-1
clone_size: few
d_call: TRBD2
cdr3_nt: TGTGCCAGCAGCGGACTAGCGGGAGCTACGCTCTTC
cdr3_aa: CASSGLAGATLF

v_call: TRBV2
j_call: TRBJ2-1
clone_size: .
d_call: .
cdr3_nt: TGTGCCAGCAGTGTTCAAGGGGTTGGCAATGAGCAGTTCTTC
cdr3_aa: CASSVQGVGNEQFF

v_call: TRBV2
j_call: TRBJ1-6
clone_size: .
d_call: .
cdr3_nt: TGTGCCAGCACCTCAGGGGAAAATAATTCACCCCTCCACTTT
cdr3_aa: CASTSGENNSPLHF

v_call: TRBV5-5
j_call: TRBJ2-1
clone_size: .
d_call: .
cdr3_nt: TGTGCCAGCAGCCAGGGGCCGATAGGACCTAATGAGCAGTTCTTC
cdr3_aa: CASSQGPIGPNEQFF

v_call: TRBV10-1
j_call: TRBJ2-3
clone_size: .
d_call: .
cdr3_nt: TGCGCCAGCAAGCCGGAGGGCCAAACGGATACGCAGTATTTT
cdr3_aa: CASKPEGQTDTQYF

v_call: TRBV19
j_call: TRBJ2-6
clone_size: .
d_call: .
cdr3_nt: TGTGCCAGTAGGAAGCCAGGGGCGGCCGGGGCCAACGTCCTGACTTTC
cdr3_aa: CASRKPGAAGANVLTF

v_call: TRBV28
j_call: TRBJ2-7
clone_size: .
d_call: TRBD2
cdr3_nt: TGTGCCAGCAGGTTTACTAGCGGAACCTACGAGCAGTACTTC
cdr3_aa: CASRFTSGTYEQYF

v_call: TRBV10-1
j_call: TRBJ2-3
clone_size: .
d_call: .
cdr3_nt: TGCGCCAGCAGTCCAGGCCAGGTTGACACAGATACGCAGTATTTT
cdr3_aa: CASSPGQVDTDTQYF

v_call: TRBV7-2
j_call: TRBJ2-5
clone_size: .
d_call: .
cdr3_nt: TGTGCCAGCAGCTTATGGGCATCTGCCGAAGAGACCCAGTACTTC
cdr3_aa: CASSLWASAEETQYF

v_call: TRBV27
j_call: TRBJ2-2
clone_size: few
d_call: .
cdr3_nt: TGTGCCAGCAGTGTAGGAGGGTGGTCCGTGTCGGCCGGGGAGCTGTTTTTT
cdr3_aa: CASSVGGWSVSAGELFF

v_call: TRBV7-2
j_call: TRBJ1-5
clone_size: .
d_call: .
cdr3_nt: TGTGCCAGCAGCCCCGGACAGAAGATCAGCCCCCAGCATTTT
cdr3_aa: CASSPGQKISPQHF

v_call: TRBV7-8
j_call: TRBJ1-2
clone_size: many
d_call: .
cdr3_nt: TGTGCCAGCAGCTTAACAGGCATGAACTATGGCTACACCTTC
cdr3_aa: CASSLTGMNYGYTF

v_call: TRBV11-3
j_call: TRBJ2-5
clone_size: .
d_call: TRBD2
cdr3_nt: TGTGCCAGCAACCAAGAGGGACTAGCGGGAGCAGAGACCCAGTACTTC
cdr3_aa: CASNQEGLAGAETQYF

v_call: TRBV4-1
j_call: TRBJ2-4
clone_size: .
d_call: .
cdr3_nt: TGCGCCAGCAGCCAAGAGGCCCCAGTAATAGCCAAAAACATTCAGTACTTC
cdr3_aa: CASSQEAPVIAKNIQYF

v_call: TRBV3-1/TRBV3-2
j_call: TRBJ2-1
clone_size: few
d_call: TRBD2
cdr3_nt: TGTGCCAGCAGCCAAGTAGCGGGAGGGGCCTACAATGAGCAGTTCTTC
cdr3_aa: CASSQVAGGAYNEQFF

v_call: TRBV6-1
j_call: TRBJ2-7
clone_size: .
d_call: TRBD1
cdr3_nt: TGTGCCAGCAGTGAAGCCGGGACAGGGTCCTACGAGCAGTACTTC
cdr3_aa: CASSEAGTGSYEQYF

v_call: TRBV27
j_call: TRBJ1-3
clone_size: few
d_call: .
cdr3_nt: TGTGCCAGCAGTTGGTCAGGGGCGAATGGAAACACCATATATTTT
cdr3_aa: CASSWSGANGNTIYF

v_call: TRBV28
j_call: TRBJ1-2
clone_size: few
d_call: .
cdr3_nt: TGTGCCAGCAAACTATCGGGGGTTCATGGCTACACCTTC
cdr3_aa: CASKLSGVHGYTF

v_call: TRBV5-4
j_call: TRBJ2-5
clone_size: few
d_call: TRBD2
cdr3_nt: TGTGCCAGCAGCTTGGGTAGCGGGAGTGGGGAGACCCAGTACTTC
cdr3_aa: CASSLGSGSGETQYF

v_call: TRBV5-1
j_call: TRBJ2-7
clone_size: .
d_call: .
cdr3_nt: TGCGCCAGCAGCTCGGGGGACGGCCGCTACGAGCAGTACTTC
cdr3_aa: CASSSGDGRYEQYF

v_call: TRBV4-1
j_call: TRBJ1-3
clone_size: .
d_call: .
cdr3_nt: TGCGCCAGCAGCCAAGGGTCAGTGGCTCTCTCTGGAAACACCATATATTTT
cdr3_aa: CASSQGSVALSGNTIYF

v_call: TRBV18
j_call: TRBJ2-1
clone_size: .
d_call: TRBD2
cdr3_nt: TGTGCCAGCTCACCCGGACTAGCGGGAGGGACCGGGCACAATGAGCAGTTCTTC
cdr3_aa: CASSPGLAGGTGHNEQFF

v_call: TRBV5-1
j_call: TRBJ2-4
clone_size: once
d_call: .
cdr3_nt: TGCGCCAGCAGCTTGGCGGGGGCAGGGGGAGCGAACATTCAGTACTTC
cdr3_aa: CASSLAGAGGANIQYF

v_call: TRBV11-2
j_call: TRBJ2-2
clone_size: .
d_call: TRBD2
cdr3_nt: TGTGCCAGCAGCCCAGCGGGACTAGGGAACACCGGGGAGCTGTTTTTT
cdr3_aa: CASSPAGLGNTGELFF

v_call: TRBV9
j_call: TRBJ2-1
clone_size: .
d_call: .
cdr3_nt: TGTGCCAGCAGCGTGACTGGAGGTAACAATGAGCAGTTCTTC
cdr3_aa: CASSVTGGNNEQFF

v_call: TRBV10-1
j_call: TRBJ2-1
clone_size: .
d_call: .
cdr3_nt: TGCGCCAGCAGTTCCGTCTCTAATCCTGAGCAGTTCTTC
cdr3_aa: CASSSVSNPEQFF

v_call: TRBV20-1
j_call: TRBJ2-1
clone_size: .
d_call: TRBD2
cdr3_nt: TGCAGTGCTAGTACGGCTAGCGGGAGTGGCGATGAGCAGTTCTTC
cdr3_aa: CSASTASGSGDEQFF

v_call: TRBV25-1
j_call: TRBJ2-5
clone_size: once
d_call: TRBD2
cdr3_nt: TGTGCCACCCAGCCTCTAGCGGGAGGTACGGAGACCCAGTACTTC
cdr3_aa: CATQPLAGGTETQYF